The rows below give T cell receptor beta chains drawn from one sample of a study of cytomegalovirus exposure and HLA in healthy donors. TCRdb's table, derived via immunoSEQ multiplex PCR, lists solely in-frame clones and lacks some. This sample has around 76,000 clones, with 65% to 75% found just once. The sequenced sample was PBMCs. The receptors derive from a woman between 35 and 50 years old in good health and CMV-seropositive. Both conserved end residues are part of each CDR3. D genes are given only for firm matches. Clone size is given for some rows only: seen once, a few or many times, or a class if the clone is expanded.

CDR3	DNA	size	D	V	J	length
CATLGQGGGYTF	TGTGCCACCCTGGGACAGGGGGGAGGCTACACCTTC	few	TRBD1	TRBV10-3	TRBJ1-2	12
CASSRDRVVSGYTF	TGTGCCAGCAGCCGGGACAGGGTCGTATCAGGCTACACCTTC	once	TRBD1	TRBV5-5	TRBJ1-2	14
CASSSWTGRGYGYPF	TGTGCCAGCAGCTCGTGGACAGGGAGGGGGTATGGCTACCCCTTC	.	.	TRBV12-1	TRBJ1-2	15
CASSYSQGSGELFF	TGTGCCAGCAGTTATTCTCAGGGCTCCGGGGAGCTGTTTTTT	few	.	TRBV6-5	TRBJ2-2	14
CASSHRQAGNTIYF	TGTGCCAGCAGCCATAGACAGGCTGGAAACACCATATATTTT	few	.	TRBV14	TRBJ1-3	14
CAWSITGAQYF	TGTGCCTGGAGTATTACGGGGGCCCAGTACTTC	few	.	TRBV30	TRBJ2-5	11
CASSEKTPLSFNEQFF	TGTGCCAGCAGTGAGAAGACTCCTTTGTCGTTCAATGAGCAGTTCTTC	.	.	TRBV25-1	TRBJ2-1	16
CASSFNNSPLHF	TGTGCCAGCAGCTTTAATAATTCACCCCTCCACTTT	.	.	TRBV11-2	TRBJ1-6	12
CASSLRSPSGGAKTQYF	TGTGCCAGCAGCTTAAGATCCCCTAGCGGGGGGGCGAAGACCCAGTACTTC	few	TRBD2	TRBV7-2	TRBJ2-5	17
CASSLSPGVGSPLHF	TGCGCCAGCAGCTTGTCGCCAGGGGTAGGTTCACCCCTCCACTTT	.	.	TRBV5-1	TRBJ1-6	15
CASSAPPGRKTGELFF	TGTGCCAGTAGTGCCCCCCCAGGGAGGAAGACCGGGGAGCTGTTTTTT	once	.	TRBV19	TRBJ2-2	16
CASSQLAVRSYNEQFF	TGTGCCAGCAGTCAGCTAGCGGTACGCTCCTACAATGAGCAGTTCTTC	.	TRBD2	TRBV28	TRBJ2-1	16
CASSFGQGTSNYGYTF	TGCGCCAGCAGCTTCGGACAGGGGACGTCGAACTATGGCTACACCTTC	.	TRBD1	TRBV5-1	TRBJ1-2	16
CASSYQGSQPQHF	TGTGCCAGCAGTTACCAGGGGAGTCAGCCCCAGCATTTT	few	.	TRBV6-5	TRBJ1-5	13
CAWSSGHRYNEQFF	TGTGCCTGGAGTTCAGGACACCGCTACAATGAGCAGTTCTTC	.	.	TRBV30	TRBJ2-1	14
CASSPRDSATNEKLFF	TGTGCCAGCTCACCAAGGGACAGTGCAACTAATGAAAAACTGTTTTTT	once	TRBD1	TRBV18	TRBJ1-4	16
CASSITAGELFF	TGCGCCAGCAGCATCACAGCCGGGGAGCTGTTTTTT	.	.	TRBV5-1	TRBJ2-2	12
CASSLEDSYYEQYF	TGTGCCAGCAGCTTAGAAGACAGCTACTACGAGCAGTACTTC	.	.	TRBV7-6	TRBJ2-7	14
CASSIRVSGTEAFF	TGTGCCAGTAGTATCAGGGTGTCGGGCACTGAAGCTTTCTTT	few	.	TRBV19	TRBJ1-1	14
CASSSLKTTDYEQYF	TGTGCCAGCAGCTCACTAAAGACGACAGACTACGAGCAGTACTTC	.	.	TRBV7-9	TRBJ2-7	15
CASKGGTGKYEQYF	TGTGCCAGCAAGGGGGGGACAGGAAAATACGAGCAGTACTTC	.	.	TRBV6-5	TRBJ2-7	14
CASSSVSGDREQYF	TGTGCCAGCAGCTCCGTTAGTGGAGATCGCGAGCAGTACTTC	few	.	TRBV7-9	TRBJ2-7	14
CASSVGLSADTQYF	TGTGCCAGCAGCGTCGGGTTGAGCGCAGATACGCAGTATTTT	.	.	TRBV9	TRBJ2-3	14
CASSLDPWRQETQYF	TGCGCCAGCAGCTTGGACCCATGGAGGCAAGAGACCCAGTACTTC	.	.	TRBV5-1	TRBJ2-5	15
CASREAGQKNTEAFF	TGCGCCAGCAGAGAAGCGGGACAAAAGAACACTGAAGCTTTCTTT	.	.	TRBV5-1	TRBJ1-1	15
CASSTTGSGTDTQYF	TGCGCCAGCAGCACAACAGGGTCGGGCACAGATACGCAGTATTTT	few	.	TRBV5-1	TRBJ2-3	15
CASSQDFSGGIYEQYF	TGCGCCAGCAGCCAAGATTTCAGCGGGGGAATCTACGAGCAGTACTTC	.	TRBD2	TRBV4-1	TRBJ2-7	16
CASSQSGTRSSGANVLTF	TGCGCCAGCAGCCAATCGGGGACTAGAAGCTCTGGGGCCAACGTCCTGACTTTC	.	TRBD2	TRBV4-1	TRBJ2-6	18
CAITPGLGVTEAFF	TGTGCCATCACCCCTGGGCTAGGGGTGACTGAAGCTTTCTTT	.	.	TRBV28	TRBJ1-1	14
CASNPGQGQSYEQYF	TGTGCCAGCAACCCGGGACAGGGTCAATCCTACGAGCAGTACTTC	.	TRBD1	TRBV7-9	TRBJ2-7	15
CASSPTTQVEADTQYF	TGTGCCAGCAGCCCCACGACCCAAGTGGAGGCAGATACGCAGTATTTT	.	.	TRBV7-6	TRBJ2-3	16
CASSSQLGTSYTDTQYF	TGTGCCAGCAGCTCCCAGCTGGGGACTAGCTACACAGATACGCAGTATTTT	.	TRBD2	TRBV7-2	TRBJ2-3	17